This TCR beta chain was identified during a study of CD8 T cells in Susac syndrome. The germline gives CDR1 MGHRA, CDR2 YSYEKL. J gave up 11 bases and V 6 bases, and 13 bases lay outside the gene matches. This CDR3 is built from 15 residues. Definite or probable Susac syndrome was diagnosed using recently defined diagnostic criteria. With random hexamers, about 0.5 to 1 ug RNA was reverse transcribed. TCRdb processed the immunoSEQ multiplex PCR reads anew with MiXCR; each CDR3 protein has one entry. This sample has 160,000 or so distinct CDR3 sequences, with approximately 94% found just once. The gene calls are TRBV4-1 and TRBJ2-4; 10 bases fit TRBD1. Sequences were obtained from CD4+ T cells from PBMCs. This TCR derives from a human donor with Susac syndrome. In DNA form, the CDR3 reads TGCGCCAGCAGTCCCCCCGGGACAGGGGCCCGCCTTCAGTACTTC. Translated: CASSPPGTGARLQYF.